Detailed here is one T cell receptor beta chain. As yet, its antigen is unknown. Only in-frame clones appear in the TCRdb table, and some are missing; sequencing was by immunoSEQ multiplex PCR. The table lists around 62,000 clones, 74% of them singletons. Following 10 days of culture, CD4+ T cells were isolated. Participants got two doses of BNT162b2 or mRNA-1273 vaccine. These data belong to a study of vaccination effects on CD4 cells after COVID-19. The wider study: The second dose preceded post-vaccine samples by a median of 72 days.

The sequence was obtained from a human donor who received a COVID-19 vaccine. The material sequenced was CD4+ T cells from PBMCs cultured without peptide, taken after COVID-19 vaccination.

DNA of the CDR3: TGTGCCAGCAGCAACCCCAGACAGGGGGCGTTTTGTGGCTACACCTTC. Encoded protein: CASSNPRQGAFCGYTF. V and J are TRBV21-1 and TRBJ1-2; the table gives TRBD1 as D, unverified against the DNA. TRBV21-1 is a pseudogene. The CDR3 length is 16 residues.